The 13 T cell receptor beta chains reported below all come from one sample, sequenced in a study of shared clonotypes between healthy human individuals. TCRdb's copy holds only in-frame clones and misses some; the assay was immunoSEQ multiplex PCR. This table has about a million clones, 76% appearing once. Sequenced sample: memory CD4+ T cells sorted from blood. The subset here: CD45RA-negative fraction. These receptors were collected from a man in his late teens or twenties in good health.

V gene TRBV7-3 combines with J gene TRBJ2-2; 9 positions agree with TRBD1. Germline trimming cut 1 base from V and 5 bases from J; bases unmatched to any gene: 5. Germline CDR1 SGHTA, CDR2 FQGTGA. The CDR3 has 16 residues. The CDR3 DNA follows: TGTGCCAGCAGCTTAATCGGACAGGGGTTTACCGGGGAGCTGTTTTTT. It yields the protein CASSLIGQGFTGELFF.

As DNA, the CDR3 is TGTGCCAGCAGTTTAAATGGTGGCTACACCTTC. Protein: CASSLNGGYTF. The chain joins TRBV28 to TRBJ1-2; D is unclear. The CDR3 contains 11 residues. V gave up 2 bases and J gave up 7 bases, with 5 bases separating them. From germline, CDR1 is MDHEN and CDR2 SYDVKM.

The chain recombines TRBV20-1 with TRBJ2-1; D is possibly TRBD2 (5 bases). This CDR3 spans 11 amino acids. Per germline, CDR1 DFQATT and CDR2 SNEGSKA (reference sequence). Deletions cut 2 bases from V and 9 bases from J, with 8 bases between. In DNA, the CDR3 is TGCAGTGCTAGACTAGCTACTGAGCAGTTCTTC. Translation: CSARLATEQFF.

V gene TRBV30 combines with J gene TRBJ2-2; D ambiguous. The CDR3 consists of 12 residues. Trimming cost V 2 bases and J 8 bases, with 9 bases left between them. CDR1 and CDR2 (germline): GTSNPN, SVGIG (reference sequence). The CDR3 loop reads CAWSRTRGELFF. The CDR3 nucleotides read TGTGCCTGGAGTCGGACCCGAGGGGAGCTGTTTTTT.

The rearrangement joins TRBV7-2 to TRBJ1-5; D gene unclear. The CDR3 runs to 12 residues. Germline CDR1 is SGHTA and CDR2 is FQGNSA. The ends were cut back, 3 bases at V and 9 bases at J, with 9 bases in the middle. The chain's CDR3 is CASSFGLGPQHF. DNA of the CDR3: TGTGCCAGCAGCTTCGGTTTAGGGCCCCAGCATTTT.

This clone appeared a single time. The rearrangement links TRBV30 to TRBJ1-4, with 9 bases lining up with TRBD1. V lost 8 bases, J lost 5 bases, and 6 bases stayed unmatched. CDR3 size: 13 residues. The V gene's germline CDR1 is GTSNPN and CDR2 SVGIG (reference sequence). DNA of the CDR3: TGTGCCGCAACCGGGACAGGGAATGAAAAACTGTTTTTT. Residues: CAATGTGNEKLFF.

CDR3 nucleotides: TGTGCCTGGAGTATCCAGGGAGGGTCAGATACGCAGTATTTT. Translation gives CAWSIQGGSDTQYF. V and J are TRBV30 and TRBJ2-3; 7 bases are a match to TRBD2. Germline-derived CDR1 and CDR2 are GTSNPN and SVGIG (reference sequence). The CDR3 consists of 14 residues. V trimming: 2 bases; J trimming: 4 bases; junction bases outside the gene matches: 6.

The chain is built from TRBV5-6 and TRBJ2-3; 11 positions agree with TRBD2. V was clipped by 3 bases and J by 5 bases; unmatched bases: 5. Germline lookup yields CDR1 SGHDT and CDR2 YYEEEE. The CDR3 sequence is 15 residues long. Here the CDR3 DNA reads TGTGCCAGCAGCTCGACTAGCGGGGTGTTAGATACGCAGTATTTT. Translated, it gives CASSSTSGVLDTQYF.

The V call is TRBV5-6, the J call TRBJ2-3, with a possible D match to TRBD2 (6 bases). Germline lookup yields CDR1 SGHDT and CDR2 YYEEEE. The CDR3 is made up of 13 amino acids. V was trimmed by 3 bases and J by 8 bases, leaving 13 bases between them. CDR3 protein: CASSYVGSGTQYF. CDR3 nucleotide sequence: TGTGCCAGCAGCTATGTGGGTAGCGGTACGCAGTATTTT.

Concerning this clone itself: In the same sample, other DNA sequences code for this CDR3. The chain joins TRBV7-6 to TRBJ1-1; no firm D call. The germline V gene has CDR1 SGHVS and CDR2 FNYEAQ. V lost 3 bases to trimming and J lost 2 bases, with 7 bases between them. The CDR3 spans 13 residues. The CDR3 coding sequence is TGTGCCAGCAGCTTGGATCAAAACACTGAAGCTTTCTTT. This encodes CASSLDQNTEAFF.

The chain joins TRBV5-6 to TRBJ1-6; no definite D call. The CDR3 length is 17 residues. The germline V gene encodes CDR1 SGHDT and CDR2 YYEEEE. V lost 1 base, J lost 0 bases, and 11 bases lay in between. CDR3 nucleotides: TGTGCCAGCAGCTTGTCACCGAAGAGCTCCTATAATTCACCCCTCCACTTT. This sequence encodes CASSLSPKSSYNSPLHF.

V is TRBV6-5 and J is TRBJ2-1, with 10 bases that match TRBD2. The J segment lost 4 bases and the V segment lost 5 bases, leaving 5 bases of the junction unmatched. Germline loops: CDR1 MNHEY, CDR2 SVGAGI. CDR3 length: 15 residues. In DNA form, the CDR3 reads TGTGCCAGCAGTAACAAGCGGGGGGGATACAATGAGCAGTTCTTC. Translated, it gives CASSNKRGGYNEQFF.

This chain links TRBV4-2 with TRBJ2-2; D not resolved. This CDR3 is 15 amino acids long. With 3 bases removed from V and 3 bases from J, the gap between germline ends came to 11 bases. From germline, CDR1 is LGHNA and CDR2 YNFKEQ. This chain's CDR3 is CASSHQYLDTGELFF. Written as DNA, the CDR3 is TGTGCCAGCAGCCATCAGTACCTAGACACCGGGGAGCTGTTTTTT.